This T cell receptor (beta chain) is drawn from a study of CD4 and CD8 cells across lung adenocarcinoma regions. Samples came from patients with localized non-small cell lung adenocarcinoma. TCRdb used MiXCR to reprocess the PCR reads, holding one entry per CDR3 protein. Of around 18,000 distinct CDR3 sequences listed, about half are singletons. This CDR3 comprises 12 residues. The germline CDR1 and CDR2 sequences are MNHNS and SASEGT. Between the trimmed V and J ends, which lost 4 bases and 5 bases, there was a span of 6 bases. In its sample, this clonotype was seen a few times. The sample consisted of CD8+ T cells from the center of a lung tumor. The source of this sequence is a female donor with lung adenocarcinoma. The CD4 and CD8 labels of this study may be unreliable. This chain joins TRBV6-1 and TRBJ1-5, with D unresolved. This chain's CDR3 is CASSAHDQPQHF. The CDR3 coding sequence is TGTGCCAGCAGTGCCCATGATCAGCCCCAGCATTTT.